The clone carrying this TCR delta chain rates as large. In the same sample, other DNA sequences code for this CDR3. The source of the sample is a study of gamma-delta chains in newborns, infants, children. At the level of the study: Microbial exposure reportedly drives polyclonal innate γδ T cell expansion after birth.

The V gene lost 0 bases and the J gene lost 4 bases, with 23 bases spanning the gap. CDR1 GEAIGNYY and CDR2 EKD come from the germline V gene. The CDR3 length is 19 residues. TCRdb processed the reads again with the CATT caller. The table has a few thousand delta-chain clones, approximately 15% seen once. This clonotype originated in a child who was a newborn, infant or young child, either healthy, febrile or measles-vaccinated (not recorded which). The chain uses TRDV2 and TRDJ2, with D unclear. This sample comprised blood, obtained at baseline. The CDR3 region has the DNA TGTGCCTGTGACACCGTGACTCCCCCGGACGGCCCTCCGACAGCACAACTCTTCTTT. It is translated as CACDTVTPPDGPPTAQLFF.